This passage covers 20 T cell receptor beta chains from one sample sequenced in a study of shared clonotypes between healthy human individuals (dated by TCRdb to the early 2020s). CD8 naive samples consisted of CD45RO-negative cells that were positively selected for CCR7, yielding a CD45RA+CCR7+ population without TemRA cells. Libraries were made using the immunoSEQ multiplex PCR assay. TCRdb limited this immuneACCESS table to in-frame rearrangements with V and J called. A share of clones is missing; checked studies link under half to unresolved V genes, and the rest is unexplained. Here the sample has about 2.1 million clones; around 93% occur a single time. 1.5% to 2% of the sample belongs to the ten largest clones. The specimen was naive CD8+ T cells from PBMCs. The cell subset or site label on this specimen signifies: CD45RA+CCR7+. These receptors all stem from a man aged 18 to 29 in good health. Some clones in this sample may be carry-over from other donors' samples.

The chain employs TRBV27 and TRBJ1-1; maybe TRBD1 (6 bases). The CDR3 consists of 15 residues. Trimming pared 5 bases from V and 1 base from J, leaving 14 bases between. CDR1 and CDR2 (germline): MNHEY, SMNVEV (reference sequence). Written as DNA, the CDR3 is TGTGCCAGCAGTATAACAGGGTTCGGGAACACTGAAGCTTTCTTT. It yields the protein CASSITGFGNTEAFF.

As regards this clone: This specimen includes other DNA sequences encoding the same CDR3. The chain couples TRBV28 to TRBJ2-3; possible D gene TRBD1, 5 bases. This CDR3 spans 13 amino acids. Deletions cut 6 bases from V and 2 bases from J, with 9 bases between. Germline CDR1 is MDHEN and CDR2 is SYDVKM. CDR3 DNA sequence: TGTGCCAGCAGCCAGGGCTTCACAGATACGCAGTATTTT. It translates to CASSQGFTDTQYF.

The chain has TRBV28 and TRBJ1-2; TRBD1 matches 8 bases. CDR3 length: 16 residues. The ends lost 5 bases at V and 8 bases at J; junction bases unmatched: 16. The V gene's germline CDR1 is MDHEN and CDR2 SYDVKM. The CDR3 region is CASSLRDRLEPWGYTF. For the CDR3, the DNA is TGTGCCAGCAGTCTGCGGGACAGGCTGGAACCGTGGGGCTACACCTTC.

This clone has just one count. V and J are TRBV28 and TRBJ2-7, with 8 bases that match TRBD1. The length of the CDR3 is 18 residues. Germline values: CDR1 MDHEN, CDR2 SYDVKM. The junction had 22 bases not matched to a gene; V was cut back by 6 bases and J by 6 bases. The CDR3: CASSPPPIRDRGLGEQYF. The CDR3 DNA is TGTGCCAGCAGCCCGCCCCCTATCCGCGACAGGGGACTGGGCGAGCAGTACTTC.

This chain connects TRBV10-3 to TRBJ1-1; D may be TRBD1 (6 bases). V lost 3 bases and J 5 bases, leaving 16 bases between the germline ends. CDR3 length equals 15 residues. Germline V lookup: CDR1 ENHRY, CDR2 SYGVKD. The CDR3 region is CAISDTGTFRTEAFF. CDR3 DNA sequence: TGTGCCATCAGTGATACCGGGACATTCCGTACTGAAGCTTTCTTT.

This chain joins TRBV5-1 and TRBJ2-1; 7 positions match TRBD1. V dropped 4 bases and J dropped 3; count of bases not matched to a gene: 7. Germline assignment: CDR1 SGHRS and CDR2 YFSETQ. CDR3 length: 15 residues. The CDR3, as DNA: TGCGCCAGCAGCGGCGGACAGGTGGGCTACAATGAGCAGTTCTTC. This codes for CASSGGQVGYNEQFF.

A word on this clone: The identical CDR3 is also encoded by other nucleotide sequences in the sample. This chain uses TRBV27 with TRBJ2-1; D could derive from TRBD1 or TRBD2 (6 bases each). This CDR3 region has 14 residues. CDR1 and CDR2 (germline): MNHEY, SMNVEV (reference sequence). Trimming took off 2 bases at V and 4 bases at J, with 9 bases between the two ends. CDR3 residues: CASSLGGPYNEQFF. Here the CDR3 DNA reads TGTGCCAGCAGTTTAGGGGGGCCTTACAATGAGCAGTTCTTC.

This CDR3 reads CASSPGLAGAGELFF. The CDR3 bases are TGTGCCAGCAGCCCGGGACTAGCGGGAGCCGGGGAGCTGTTTTTT. V usage is TRBV7-2 and J usage is TRBJ2-2, with TRBD2 matching over 14 bases. The CDR3 consists of 15 residues. From germline, CDR1 is SGHTA and CDR2 FQGNSA. Trimming cost V 5 bases and J 6 bases; bases outside gene matches: 2.

The CDR3 region has the DNA TGCGCCAGCAGTGCCCAGGGACAGGGGGCTGAGCAGTTCTTC. Amino acid sequence: CASSAQGQGAEQFF. The chain carries TRBV5-1 and TRBJ2-1, with TRBD1 matching over 12 bases. The J segment lost 9 bases and the V segment lost 5 bases, leaving 6 bases of the junction unmatched. Germline V gene data show CDR1 as SGHRS and CDR2 as YFSETQ. This CDR3 spans 14 amino acids. Supplemented by reference TRBV5-1 and TRBJ2-1, the full variable domain reads KAGVTQTPRYLIKTRGQQVTLSCSPISGHRSVSWYQQTPGQGLQFLFEYFSETQRNKGNFPGRFSGRQFSNSRSEMNVSTLELGDSALYLCASSAQGQGAEQFFGPGTRLTVL.

Here the CDR3 DNA reads TGCGCCAGCAGCCCCTTGGGGGACGGCTCAAATGAAAAACTGTTTTTT. This encodes CASSPLGDGSNEKLFF. J is TRBJ1-4 and V is TRBV4-3; D perhaps matches TRBD1 (5 bases). Germline CDR1 reads LGHNA; CDR2 reads YSLEER. The CDR3 runs to 16 residues. V was shortened by 4 bases and J by 5 bases, with 17 bases between the two germline ends.

The gene calls are TRBV10-3 and TRBJ1-4; 9 positions match TRBD1. The germline V gene encodes CDR1 ENHRY and CDR2 SYGVKD. The CDR3 totals 18 residues. Germline trimming cut 2 bases from V and 7 bases from J; bases unmatched to any gene: 14. CDR3 coding DNA: TGTGCCATCAGTGAGGAAGGGGACAGGGTGAATAGAGTTGAAAAACTGTTTTTT. Translated, it gives CAISEEGDRVNRVEKLFF.

This clone was found once. The chain is built from TRBV9 and TRBJ2-1, with D possibly being TRBD1 (5 bases). Between the trimmed V and J ends, which lost 0 bases and 8 bases, there was a span of 12 bases. Germline V gene sequence: CDR1 SGDLS, CDR2 YYNGEE. The length of the CDR3 is 14 residues. The CDR3 here is CASSVGGLLDEQFF. DNA of the CDR3: TGTGCCAGCAGCGTAGGGGGCCTTCTGGATGAGCAGTTCTTC.

This chain connects TRBV11-2 to TRBJ2-2; D ambiguous. This CDR3 is built from 13 residues. Deletions cut 5 bases from V and 6 bases from J, with 10 bases between. Germline loops: CDR1 SGHAT, CDR2 FQNNGV. In nucleotides, the CDR3 is TGTGCCAGCAGCCCTATTGTGTCCGGGGAGCTGTTTTTT. Encoded protein: CASSPIVSGELFF.

Points on this clone: The sample has other DNA sequences that encode this CDR3 too. The V gene is TRBV27, the J gene TRBJ2-7; no clear D gene. The germline gives CDR1 MNHEY, CDR2 SMNVEV (reference sequence). Trimming stripped 3 bases from V and 1 base from J, with 7 bases between. The CDR3 length is 13 residues. CDR3 sequence: CASSFGESYEQYF. The CDR3 DNA follows: TGTGCCAGCAGTTTTGGAGAGTCCTACGAGCAGTACTTC.

The rearrangement links TRBV28 to TRBJ2-7, with 12 bases identical to TRBD2. Germline V CDR1 and CDR2: MDHEN, SYDVKM. The CDR3 is 15 amino acids. V shed 2 bases, J shed 6 bases, and the junction held 5 bases outside the gene matches. Here the CDR3 reads CASSLSLAGGSEQYF. CDR3 bases: TGTGCCAGCAGTTTAAGTCTAGCGGGAGGGAGCGAGCAGTACTTC.

The J gene is TRBJ2-2, the V gene TRBV4-1; weak D call: TRBD1 (5 bases). The germline V and J ends were trimmed by 1 base and 5 bases, with 11 bases remaining between them. From germline, CDR1 is MGHRA and CDR2 YSYEKL. The CDR3 consists of 15 residues. CDR3 sequence (DNA): TGCGCCAGCAGCCAAGCTGTGGGGCTTACCGGGGAGCTGTTTTTT. Its translation is CASSQAVGLTGELFF.

V is TRBV28 and J is TRBJ2-2; 7 positions agree with TRBD1. Unmatched junction bases numbered 4, after V lost 2 bases and J lost 4 bases. Germline V lookup: CDR1 MDHEN, CDR2 SYDVKM. This CDR3 contains 15 residues. CDR3 DNA: TGTGCCAGCAGTTTAAGCGCAGGGGGCACCGGGGAGCTGTTTTTT. This sequence encodes CASSLSAGGTGELFF.

This clone was seen once. The chain employs TRBV28 and TRBJ1-1; 9 bases align to TRBD1. This CDR3 is built from 15 residues. CDR1 and CDR2 (germline): MDHEN, SYDVKM. After removal of 2 bases from V and 1 base from J, the junction contained 2 bases not matched to a gene. This CDR3 is CASSLGTGSNTEAFF. CDR3 nucleotides: TGTGCCAGCAGTTTAGGGACAGGGTCGAACACTGAAGCTTTCTTT.

The chain has TRBV4-2 and TRBJ1-1; D gene uncertain. With 0 bases removed from V and 4 bases from J, the gap between germline ends came to 15 bases. Germline values: CDR1 LGHNA, CDR2 YNFKEQ. The CDR3 has 16 residues. The CDR3 reads CASSQDRAVTGTEAFF. The DNA for the CDR3 is TGTGCCAGCAGCCAAGATCGAGCCGTAACGGGCACTGAAGCTTTCTTT.

The rearrangement uses TRBV7-2 and TRBJ2-1, with 9 bases fitting TRBD1. Germline-derived CDR1 and CDR2 are SGHTA and FQGNSA. The J segment lost 5 bases and the V segment lost 1 base, leaving 6 bases of the junction unmatched. The CDR3 is made up of 16 amino acids. This chain's CDR3 is CASSLVPQGADNEQFF. The CDR3 nucleotides are TGTGCCAGCAGCTTAGTCCCACAGGGGGCAGACAATGAGCAGTTCTTC.